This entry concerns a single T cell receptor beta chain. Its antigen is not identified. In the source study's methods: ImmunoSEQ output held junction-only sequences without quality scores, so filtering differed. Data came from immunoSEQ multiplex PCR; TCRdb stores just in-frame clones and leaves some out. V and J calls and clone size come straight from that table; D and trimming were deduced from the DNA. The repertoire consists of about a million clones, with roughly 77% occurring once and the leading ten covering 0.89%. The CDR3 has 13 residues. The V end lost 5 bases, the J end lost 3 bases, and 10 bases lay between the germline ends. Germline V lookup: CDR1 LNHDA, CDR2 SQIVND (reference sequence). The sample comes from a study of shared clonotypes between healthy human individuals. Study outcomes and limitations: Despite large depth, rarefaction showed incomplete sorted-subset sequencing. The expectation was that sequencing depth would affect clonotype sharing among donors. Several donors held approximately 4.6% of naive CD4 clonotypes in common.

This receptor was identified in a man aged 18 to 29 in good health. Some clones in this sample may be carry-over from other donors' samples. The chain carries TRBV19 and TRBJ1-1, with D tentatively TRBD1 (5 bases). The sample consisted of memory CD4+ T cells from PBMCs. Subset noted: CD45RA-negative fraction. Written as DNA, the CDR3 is TGTGCCAGTAGTTGGGGGGATCACACTGAAGCTTTCTTT. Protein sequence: CASSWGDHTEAFF. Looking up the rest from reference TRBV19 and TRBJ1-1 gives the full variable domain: DGGITQSPKYLFRKEGQNVTLSCEQNLNHDAMYWYRQDPGQGLRLIYYSQIVNDFQKGDIAEGYSVSREKKESFPLTVTSAQKNPTAFYLCASSWGDHTEAFFGQGTRLTVV.